The T cell receptor (beta chain) under discussion was sequenced for a study of blood T cell repertoires in COVID-19. As for the study in general: Specimens from acute and convalescent COVID-19 originated in the United States, Italy and Spain.

The germline V gene encodes CDR1 KGHSH and CDR2 LQKENI. Trimming took off 1 base at V and 2 bases at J, with 5 bases between the two ends. The length of the CDR3 is 14 residues. Sequencing was performed with immunoSEQ multiplex PCR; in TCRdb, only in-frame clones are kept and a portion is missing. The table includes around 40,000 clones, about 94% detected once. The chain joins TRBV18 to TRBJ2-2; D unresolved. This receptor was taken from a human donor with active COVID-19. The donor label of this sample is uncertain. The specimen was peripheral blood. This CDR3 is CASSPQHNTGELFF. CDR3 in DNA: TGTGCCAGCTCACCACAGCATAACACCGGGGAGCTGTTTTTT.